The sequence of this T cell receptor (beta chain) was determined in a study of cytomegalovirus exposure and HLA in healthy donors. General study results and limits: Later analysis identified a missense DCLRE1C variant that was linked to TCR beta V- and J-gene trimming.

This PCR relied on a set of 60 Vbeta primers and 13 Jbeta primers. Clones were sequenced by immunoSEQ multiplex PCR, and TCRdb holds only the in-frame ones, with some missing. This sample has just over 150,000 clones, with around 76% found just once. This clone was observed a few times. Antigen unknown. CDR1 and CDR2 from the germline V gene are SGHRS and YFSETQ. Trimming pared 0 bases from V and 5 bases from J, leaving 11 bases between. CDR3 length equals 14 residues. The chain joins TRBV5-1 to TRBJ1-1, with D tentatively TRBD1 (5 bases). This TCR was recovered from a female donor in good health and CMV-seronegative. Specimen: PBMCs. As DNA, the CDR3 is TGCGCCAGCAGCTTGGGGGCCCAGGGTACTGAAGCTTTCTTT. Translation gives CASSLGAQGTEAFF.